A single T cell receptor beta chain is shown here with its context. This entry is derived from a study of blood T cell repertoires in COVID-19. Study information: Samples of COVID-19 (acute and convalescent) were obtained from the United States, Italy and Spain. In each case, the material was cDNA or gDNA derived from T cells, B-cell-depleted T cells, or PBMCs.

The CDR3 is made up of 17 amino acids. From germline, CDR1 is MNHEY and CDR2 SVGEGT. Trimming at V came to 6 bases and at J to 2 bases, leaving 11 bases not matched to a gene. Enrollment of patients from Seattle took place during active infection, with longitudinal follow-up. As processed by the authors: By means of reference gene primer amplification, nucleated cell counts were estimated. The repertoire was sequenced with immunoSEQ multiplex PCR; TCRdb's copy has only in-frame clones and lacks some. The V and J calls and clone size come from that table; D and trimming were worked out from the DNA. The sample gives about 250,000 clones, approximately 88% of which show up once; just under 6.5% is in the top ten.

The V gene is TRBV6-2 or TRBV6-3, the J gene TRBJ1-5, with 9 bases aligning to TRBD1. This clonotype was sampled from a woman aged 25 to 39 with COVID-19, enrolled during active disease. What was sequenced was peripheral blood. The CDR3 sequence: CASSTRVGQGGNQPQHF. CDR3 coding DNA: TGTGCCAGCAGCACTCGAGTGGGACAGGGAGGCAATCAGCCCCAGCATTTT.